The 15 T cell receptor beta chains below come from one sample, sequenced in a study of blood T cell repertoires in COVID-19. Sequenced by immunoSEQ multiplex PCR; TCRdb stores in-frame clones only, minus some. The top ten clones hold 3% to 4.5% of a sample with 360,000 or so clones, approximately 89% of them seen once. The sequencing input was peripheral blood. Every receptor here comes from a woman aged 60-75 years with COVID-19, enrolled during active disease.

The chain uses TRBV24-1 and TRBJ1-6, with 9 bases that match TRBD1. CDR3 length equals 14 residues. V lost 6 bases and J lost 9; bases outside the gene matches: 5. From germline, CDR1 is KGHDR and CDR2 SFDVKD. In nucleotides, the CDR3 is TGTGCCACCAGTCCGGGACAGGGTCCTTCACCCCTCCACTTT. Protein sequence: CATSPGQGPSPLHF.

The chain is built from TRBV3-1 (or the pseudogene TRBV3-2) and TRBJ1-2, with a possible D match to TRBD1 (5 bases). Germline V gives CDR1 LGHDT, CDR2 YNNKEL (reference sequence). The CDR3 runs to 14 residues. Trimming cost V 4 bases and J 2 bases, with 11 bases left between them. The CDR3 DNA follows: TGTGCCAGCAGCCTAAGCAGGGCCAACTATGGCTACACCTTC. Encoded protein: CASSLSRANYGYTF.

This clone was seen a few times. The V call is TRBV18, the J call TRBJ2-1, with a possible D match to TRBD2 (6 bases). Germline CDR1 KGHSH, CDR2 LQKENI. The CDR3 contains 15 residues. Trimming cost V 3 bases and J 10 bases, with 19 bases left between them. CDR3 in DNA: TGTGCCAGCTCACCGTCGCGGGGAGGCAAAATAGAGCAGTTCTTC. The encoded protein is CASSPSRGGKIEQFF.

This sequence joins TRBV7-3 and TRBJ2-1; TRBD2 aligns across 12 bases. V gave up 5 bases and J gave up 9 bases; unmatched junction bases: 8. Germline CDR1 is SGHTA and CDR2 is FQGTGA. CDR3 size: 15 residues. The CDR3 sequence is CASSLAGGPGSEQFF. The CDR3 DNA is TGTGCCAGCAGCCTAGCGGGGGGGCCAGGTAGTGAGCAGTTCTTC.

The J gene is TRBJ1-6, the V gene TRBV19, with unresolved D. The CDR3 length is 14 residues. V was trimmed by 7 bases and J by 6 bases, leaving 13 bases between them. The germline V gene encodes CDR1 LNHDA and CDR2 SQIVND (reference sequence). CDR3 protein: CASTHGRSNSPLHF. The CDR3, as DNA: TGTGCCAGTACCCATGGGCGTTCTAATTCACCCCTCCACTTT.

The rearrangement joins TRBV6-5 to TRBJ1-6; weak D call: TRBD1 (6 bases). The germline CDR1 and CDR2 sequences are MNHEY and SVGAGI. V lost 10 bases and J 7 bases, leaving 20 bases between the germline ends. This CDR3 has 15 amino acids. CDR3 DNA sequence: TGTGCCACCGTAAGACAGGTTGATGGAAATTCACCCCTCCACTTT. Translation: CATVRQVDGNSPLHF.

This clone was found once. The J gene is TRBJ2-7, the V gene TRBV19; TRBD1 might be the D (6 bases). V was clipped by 3 bases and J by 4 bases, with 13 bases between them. The CDR3 has 14 amino acids. Germline lookup yields CDR1 LNHDA and CDR2 SQIVND (reference sequence). Here the CDR3 reads CASSIGDTGYEQYF. The CDR3 nucleotides are TGTGCCAGTAGTATTGGGGACACGGGGTACGAGCAGTACTTC.

V is TRBV3-1 (or the pseudogene TRBV3-2) and J is TRBJ1-6, with 7 nucleotides matching TRBD1. The germline CDR1 and CDR2 sequences are LGHDT and YNNKEL (reference sequence). CDR3 size: 15 residues. The trim removed 4 bases at V and 10 bases at J, leaving 10 bases unmatched. As DNA, the CDR3 is TGTGCCAGCAGCCTAAGTACAGGGGAAGGGTCACCCCTCCACTTT. Translated, it gives CASSLSTGEGSPLHF.

This clone was observed a single time. This chain links TRBV28 with TRBJ2-6; TRBD1 agrees at 9 bases. The V and J ends lost 6 bases and 0 bases, in that order; junction bases with no gene match: 6. CDR1 and CDR2 from the germline V gene are MDHEN and SYDVKM. This CDR3 has 17 residues. The CDR3 DNA sequence: TGTGCCAGCAGGCCGGACAGGGGTAACTCTGGGGCCAACGTCCTGACTTTC. Translating it yields CASRPDRGNSGANVLTF.

This clone has a handful of counts. The chain couples TRBV14 to TRBJ1-1; the match to TRBD1 covers 9 bases. Germline trimming cut 4 bases from V and 1 base from J; bases unmatched to any gene: 1. CDR1 is SGHDN and CDR2 is FVKESK in the germline V gene. The CDR3 has 14 amino acids. This CDR3 is CASSPTGGNTEAFF. The CDR3, as DNA: TGTGCCAGCAGCCCGACAGGGGGGAACACTGAAGCTTTCTTT.

In its sample, this clone was seen once. This chain uses TRBV3-1 (or the pseudogene TRBV3-2) with TRBJ1-2; tentative D call: TRBD1 (6 bases). This CDR3 has 17 residues. Germline loops: CDR1 LGHDT, CDR2 YNNKEL (reference sequence). V shed 5 bases and J shed 2 bases, with 21 bases lying between them. The CDR3 region has the DNA TGTGCCAGCAGCTCCGGGGACATCAGAGGGGCAAACTATGGCTACACCTTC. This codes for CASSSGDIRGANYGYTF.

The chain links TRBV2 to TRBJ1-2; a possible D gene is TRBD1 (5 bases). This CDR3 is built from 12 residues. CDR1 and CDR2 (germline): SNHLY, FYNNEI. V shed 8 bases and J shed 7 bases, with 14 bases lying between them. The CDR3 DNA reads TGTGCCAGCTTCCCCTCGGGGGGTGGCTACACCTTC. Translation: CASFPSGGGYTF.

The rearrangement links TRBV5-1 to TRBJ2-1; weak D call: TRBD2 (6 bases). Germline loops: CDR1 SGHRS, CDR2 YFSETQ. The CDR3 is made up of 15 amino acids. Trimming left V 7 bases short and J 4 bases short, with 18 bases between. This chain's CDR3 is CASSGLGGNYNEQFF. The CDR3 nucleotides read TGCGCCAGCTCCGGCCTGGGGGGTAATTACAATGAGCAGTTCTTC.

The chain couples TRBV19 to TRBJ1-1, with TRBD1 matching 12 bases. The CDR3 is 13 amino acids. Germline V gene sequence: CDR1 LNHDA, CDR2 SQIVND (reference sequence). Trimming removed 9 bases from V and 3 bases from J; junction bases left unmatched: 2. The CDR3 spells CASRDRGHTEAFF. The DNA of the CDR3 is TGTGCCAGCAGGGACAGGGGGCACACTGAAGCTTTCTTT.

A word on this clone: This sample includes further DNA sequences coding for the same CDR3. The CDR3 nucleotides are TGTGCCAGCAGTTACGCAGGGGGGACTGAAGCTTTCTTT. This translates into CASSYAGGTEAFF. V usage is TRBV6-6 and J usage is TRBJ1-1, with 7 nucleotides matching TRBD1. With 2 bases clipped from V and 5 bases from J, the junction kept 2 bases outside the gene matches. This CDR3 has 13 residues. Germline CDR1 MNHNY, CDR2 SVGAGI (reference sequence).